This T cell receptor (beta chain) came from a study of T cell changes during pregnancy in multiple sclerosis. Clones were read by immunoSEQ multiplex PCR, and TCRdb kept only the in-frame ones, dropping some. This sample yields 60,000 to 65,000 clones, of which around 92% are seen a single time; around 2.8% belongs to the top ten. CDR1 and CDR2 from the germline V gene are MNHEY and SMNVEV (reference sequence). The CDR3 spans 15 residues. After removal of 4 bases from V and 1 base from J, the junction contained 2 bases not matched to a gene. The source of this sequence is a female donor in good health, enrolled as a control in a pregnancy study. Sequencing used peripheral blood, obtained in the second trimester of pregnancy. This chain links TRBV27 with TRBJ2-5, with TRBD2 matching 11 bases. The CDR3: CASSYLAGGQETQYF. The CDR3 DNA sequence: TGTGCCAGCAGTTATCTAGCGGGGGGCCAAGAGACCCAGTACTTC.